The sample holds many counts of the clone carrying this TCR beta chain. The antigen is undetermined. This CDR3 contains 16 residues. V lost 3 bases and J lost 6, with 18 bases in between. Looked up from germline, CDR1 is SGHRS and CDR2 is YFSETQ. The data were taken from a study of T cells in Graves' hyperthyroidism and ophthalmopathy. Study-wide findings and caveats: Patients with ophthalmopathy were separated from those with stable hyperthyroidism by a 13 V-J model.

There were TCR beta CDR3 regions amplified from RNA transcripts. The TCR CDR3 first-round RT-PCR relied on the HTBI primer set. TCRdb re-derived calls from the multiplex PCR reads in MiXCR, one entry per CDR3 protein. The sample includes almost 600,000 distinct CDR3 sequences, about 14% of them seen just once. Every diagnosis used clinical symptoms, serum thyroxine and TRAb, thyroid ultrasound and orbital computed tomography. Drawn at first hyperthyroidism diagnosis, the blood sample preceded any ophthalmopathy symptoms. V gene TRBV5-1 combines with J gene TRBJ2-2; D perhaps matches TRBD2 (5 bases). The material sequenced was blood. This TCR was sampled from a woman in her 30s with Graves' hyperthyroidism that later progressed to Graves' ophthalmopathy. DNA of the CDR3: TGCGCCAGCAGCTCGTACCTGGGGAGCGGACCCGGGGAGCTGTTTTTT. Protein product: CASSSYLGSGPGELFF.